This record covers a single T cell receptor beta chain. This record comes from a study of T cells in Graves' hyperthyroidism and ophthalmopathy. Amplification yielded TCR beta CDR3 regions, with RNA transcripts as the source. First-round RT-PCR targeting the TCR CDR3 was performed with the HTBI primer set. TCRdb analysed the multiplex PCR reads with MiXCR anew, one entry per CDR3 protein. The sample holds 300,000 to 500,000 distinct CDR3 sequences, about an eighth seen once. The study left out patients who had uncontrolled infection, other autoimmune disease, pregnancy or lactation. The sequence was obtained from a man aged 45 to 65 with Graves' ophthalmopathy. The sequenced sample was blood.

The CDR3 sequence is CASSSLRRTNKQFF. CDR3 DNA: TGTGCCAGCAGCTCCCTCAGGCGAACGAATAAGCAGTTCTTC. V is TRBV12-3 or TRBV12-4 and J is TRBJ2-1, with D unclear. The length of the CDR3 is 14 residues. V was pared by 6 bases and J by 11 bases, with 20 bases between.